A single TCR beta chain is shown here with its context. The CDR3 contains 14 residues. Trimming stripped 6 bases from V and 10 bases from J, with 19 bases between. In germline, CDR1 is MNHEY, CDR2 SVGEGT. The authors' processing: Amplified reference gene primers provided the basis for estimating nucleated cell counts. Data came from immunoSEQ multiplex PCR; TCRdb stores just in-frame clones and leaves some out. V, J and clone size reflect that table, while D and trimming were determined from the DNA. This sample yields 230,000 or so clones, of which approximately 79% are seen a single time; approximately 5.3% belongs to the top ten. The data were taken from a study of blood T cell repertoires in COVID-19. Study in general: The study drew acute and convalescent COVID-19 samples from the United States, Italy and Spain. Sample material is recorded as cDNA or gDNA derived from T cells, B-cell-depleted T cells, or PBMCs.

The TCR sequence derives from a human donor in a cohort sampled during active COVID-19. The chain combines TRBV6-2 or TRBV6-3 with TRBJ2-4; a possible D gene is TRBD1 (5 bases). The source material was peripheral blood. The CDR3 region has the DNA TGTGCCAGCAGCCCTACGGCAGGGCCAAGGATTCAGTACTTC. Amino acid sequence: CASSPTAGPRIQYF.